This TCR beta chain was captured in a study of blood T cell repertoires in COVID-19. Study-level background: The cDNA or gDNA used as material had been derived from T cells, B-cell-depleted T cells, or PBMCs.

Here immunoSEQ multiplex PCR was the method, and the copy in TCRdb shows in-frame clones only, minus some. The table has about 260,000 clones, about 85% seen once. The CDR3 is 13 amino acids. CDR1 and CDR2 from the germline V gene are SNHLY and FYNNEI. Trimming removed 3 bases at V and 4 bases at J, with 7 bases between. The clonotype originates from a woman aged 45-60 years who had recovered from COVID-19. This sequence joins TRBV2 and TRBJ2-1; D uncertain. Sequencing used peripheral blood. The CDR3: CASSDNSYNEQFF. CDR3 sequence (DNA): TGTGCCAGCAGTGACAACAGTTACAATGAGCAGTTCTTC. The whole variable domain, filled in from reference TRBV2 and TRBJ2-1, reads EPEVTQTPSHQVTQMGQEVILRCVPISNHLYFYWYRQILGQKVEFLVSFYNNEISEKSEIFDDQFSVERPDGSNFTLKIRSTKLEDSAMYFCASSDNSYNEQFFGPGTRLTVL.